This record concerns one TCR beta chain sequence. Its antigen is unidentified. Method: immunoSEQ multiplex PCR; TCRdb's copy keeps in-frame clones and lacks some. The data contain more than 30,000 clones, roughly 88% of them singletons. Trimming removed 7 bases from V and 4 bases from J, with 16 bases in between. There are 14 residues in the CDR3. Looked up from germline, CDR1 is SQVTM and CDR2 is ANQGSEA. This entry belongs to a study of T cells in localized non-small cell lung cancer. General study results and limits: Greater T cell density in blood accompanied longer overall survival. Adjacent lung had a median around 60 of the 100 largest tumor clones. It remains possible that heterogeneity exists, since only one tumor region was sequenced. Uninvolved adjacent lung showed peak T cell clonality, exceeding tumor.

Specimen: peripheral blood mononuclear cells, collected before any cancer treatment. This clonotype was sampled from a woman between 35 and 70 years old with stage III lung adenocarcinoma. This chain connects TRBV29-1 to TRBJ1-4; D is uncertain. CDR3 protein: CSAETSGVNEKLFF. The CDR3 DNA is TGCAGCGCCGAGACGTCGGGAGTTAATGAAAAACTGTTTTTT.